The present T cell receptor (beta chain) was sequenced within a study of radiotherapy plus CTLA-4 blockade in lung cancer. Study-level background: Objective response was observed in around a sixth of patients, and disease control in just over 30%.

Data came from immunoSEQ multiplex PCR; TCRdb stores just in-frame clones and leaves some out. The sample has approximately 83,000 clones; 60% to 85% are singletons. CDR1 and CDR2 from the germline V gene are PRHDT and FYEKMQ (reference sequence). V was pared by 1 base and J by 6 bases, with 5 bases of the junction left unmatched. CDR3 length equals 15 residues. Patients with chemo-refractory metastatic non-small-cell lung cancer received focal radiation plus CTLA-4 blockade with ipilimumab. The clonotype comes from a human donor with non-small cell lung cancer who had a partial response to radiotherapy plus ipilimumab. Some clones in this sample may be carry-over from other donors' samples. This specimen was peripheral blood, taken from a patient treated with radiotherapy plus ipilimumab. V and J are TRBV13 and TRBJ2-7; 11 bases are a match to TRBD2. This chain's CDR3 is CASSLEGLAGGEQYF. The DNA for the CDR3 is TGTGCCAGCAGCTTAGAGGGCCTAGCGGGAGGCGAGCAGTACTTC.